Only a few counts were recorded for the clone carrying this T cell receptor (beta chain). Vbeta (60) and Jbeta (13) primers were used in the PCR. Measured with immunoSEQ multiplex PCR; TCRdb has only the in-frame clones, and not every one. In the table there are approximately 130,000 clones, roughly 80% of which are singletons. The source of the sample is a study of cytomegalovirus exposure and HLA in healthy donors. This CDR3 spans 13 amino acids. Trimming left V 4 bases short and J 1 base short, with 5 bases between. Germline CDR1 reads SNHLY; CDR2 reads FYNNEI. This receptor was obtained from a woman in her forties or fifties in good health and CMV-seropositive. Material: PBMCs. This chain connects TRBV2 to TRBJ2-1; D uncertain. The CDR3 region has the DNA TGTGCCAGCAGTGGCTATTCCTACAATGAGCAGTTCTTC. Amino acid sequence: CASSGYSYNEQFF.